Here is one T cell receptor (beta chain) with its context. Per germline, CDR1 KGHSH and CDR2 LQKENI. The CDR3 is made up of 16 amino acids. Germline trimming cut 6 bases from V and 0 bases from J; bases unmatched to any gene: 8. It was with 60 Vbeta and 13 Jbeta primers that the PCR ran. The data were produced by immunoSEQ multiplex PCR, yet TCRdb's version contains in-frame clones alone and is incomplete. The data show roughly 170,000 clones, 78% seen once. The data derive from a study of cytomegalovirus exposure and HLA in healthy donors. Overall study: Sequencing of about 200 million T cells in an earlier analysis found roughly 120 million unique TCR beta sequences.

The sequencing input was PBMCs. This receptor was taken from a woman between 50 and 59 years old in good health and CMV-seropositive. The chain has TRBV18 and TRBJ1-2; 9 bases line up with TRBD1. CDR3 bases: TGTGCCAGCTCCCTTAGGACAGGGGAGGCTAACTATGGCTACACCTTC. It is translated as CASSLRTGEANYGYTF.